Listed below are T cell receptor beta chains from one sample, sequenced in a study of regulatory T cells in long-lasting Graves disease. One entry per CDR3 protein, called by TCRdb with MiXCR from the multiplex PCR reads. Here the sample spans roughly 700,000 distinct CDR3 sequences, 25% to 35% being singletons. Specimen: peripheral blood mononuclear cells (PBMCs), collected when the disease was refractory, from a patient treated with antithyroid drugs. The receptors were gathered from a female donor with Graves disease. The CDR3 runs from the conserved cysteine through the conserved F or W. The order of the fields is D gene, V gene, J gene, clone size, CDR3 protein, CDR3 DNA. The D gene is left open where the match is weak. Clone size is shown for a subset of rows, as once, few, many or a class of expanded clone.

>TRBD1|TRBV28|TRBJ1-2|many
CASSVGQGKSYGYTF
TGTGCCAGCAGTGTGGGACAGGGGAAAAGCTATGGCTACACCTTC
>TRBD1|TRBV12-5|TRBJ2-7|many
CASGLGQGNEQYF
TGTGCTAGTGGTTTGGGACAGGGTAACGAGCAGTACTTC
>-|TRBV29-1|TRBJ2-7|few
CSVRESRVDEQYF
TGCAGCGTTCGCGAATCCCGGGTCGACGAGCAGTACTTC
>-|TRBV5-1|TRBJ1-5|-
CASSLSGGETQPQHF
TGCGCCAGCAGCTTGAGCGGGGGTGAGACACAGCCCCAGCATTTT
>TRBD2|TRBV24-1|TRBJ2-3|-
CATSDRTSGRLSTDTQYF
TGTGCCACCAGTGATCGGACTAGCGGGAGACTCTCCACAGATACGCAGTATTTT
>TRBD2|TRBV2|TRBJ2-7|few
CASRDNLAGSYEQYF
TGTGCCAGCAGAGATAACCTAGCGGGGTCCTACGAGCAGTACTTC
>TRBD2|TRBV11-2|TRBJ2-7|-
CASSPWTSGGSYEQCF
TGTGCCAGCAGCCCCTGGACTAGCGGGGGCTCCTACGAGCAGTGCTTC
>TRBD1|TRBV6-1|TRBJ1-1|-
CASTGGRNTEAFF
TGTGCCAGCACAGGGGGCAGGAACACTGAAGCTTTCTTT
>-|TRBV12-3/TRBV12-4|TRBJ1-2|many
CASSLWGRPDGYTF
TGTGCCAGCAGTTTATGGGGGAGGCCGGATGGCTACACCTTC
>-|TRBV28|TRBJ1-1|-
CASRLIQQKNTEAFF
TGTGCCAGCCGCCTAATTCAACAAAAGAACACTGAAGCTTTCTTT
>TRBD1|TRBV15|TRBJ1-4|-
CATSIAGDRGREKLFF
TGTGCCACCAGCATAGCCGGGGACAGGGGTAGGGAAAAACTGTTTTTT
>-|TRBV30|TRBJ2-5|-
CAWRWGGKETQYF
TGTGCCTGGAGGTGGGGAGGAAAAGAGACCCAGTACTTC
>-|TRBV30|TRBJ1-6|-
CAWSGTGGRSNSPLHF
TGTGCCTGGAGTGGTACCGGTGGCAGGAGTAATTCACCCCTCCACTTT
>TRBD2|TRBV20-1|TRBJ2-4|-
CSATPTSGKNIQYF
TGCAGTGCTACACCGACTAGCGGCAAAAACATTCAGTACTTC
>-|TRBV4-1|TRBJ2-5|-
CASSQNQGRAVGQETQYF
TGCGCCAGCAGCCAAAATCAGGGCAGGGCTGTTGGACAAGAGACCCAGTACTTC
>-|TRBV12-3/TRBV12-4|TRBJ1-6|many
CASSLVVSPLHF
TGTGCCAGCAGTTTAGTGGTTTCACCCCTCCACTTT
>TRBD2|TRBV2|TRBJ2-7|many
CASSEAKGSGRYVEQYF
TGTGCCAGCAGTGAAGCCAAAGGTAGCGGGAGGTACGTCGAGCAGTACTTC
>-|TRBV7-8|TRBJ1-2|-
CASSPGGPRAYGYTF
TGTGCCAGCAGCCCGGGGGGGCCTAGGGCCTATGGCTACACCTTC
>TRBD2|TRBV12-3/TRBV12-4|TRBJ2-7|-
CASSDREITGTSFYEQYF
TGTGCCAGCAGCGACAGAGAAATTACCGGGACTAGCTTCTACGAGCAGTACTTC
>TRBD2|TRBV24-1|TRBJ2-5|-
CATSDGVLAGAETQYF
TGTGCCACCAGTGATGGGGTGCTAGCGGGAGCGGAGACCCAGTACTTC
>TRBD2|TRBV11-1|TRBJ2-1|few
CASSGLAGNNEQFF
TGTGCCAGCAGTGGACTAGCGGGAAATAATGAGCAGTTCTTC
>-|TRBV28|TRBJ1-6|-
CASSAGTLHF
TGTGCCAGCAGTGCCGGGACCCTCCACTTT
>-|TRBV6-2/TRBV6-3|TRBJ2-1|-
CASSYGGGKDEQFF
TGTGCCAGCAGTTACGGCGGCGGGAAAGATGAGCAGTTCTTC
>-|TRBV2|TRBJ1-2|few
CASTLTNYGYTF
TGTGCCAGCACTTTGACTAACTATGGCTACACCTTC